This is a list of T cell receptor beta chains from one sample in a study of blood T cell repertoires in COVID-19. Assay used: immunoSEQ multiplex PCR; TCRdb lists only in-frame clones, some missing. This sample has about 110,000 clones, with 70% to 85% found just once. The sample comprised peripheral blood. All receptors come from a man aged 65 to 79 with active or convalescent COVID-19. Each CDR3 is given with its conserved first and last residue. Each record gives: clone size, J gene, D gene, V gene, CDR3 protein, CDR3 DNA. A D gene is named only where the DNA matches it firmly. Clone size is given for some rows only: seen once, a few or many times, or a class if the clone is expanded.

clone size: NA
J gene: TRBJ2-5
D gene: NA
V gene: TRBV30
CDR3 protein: CAWRAGNTQYF
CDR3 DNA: TGTGCCTGGAGGGCAGGGAATACCCAGTACTTC

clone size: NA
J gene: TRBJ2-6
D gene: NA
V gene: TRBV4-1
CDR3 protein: CASNPGKLSGANVLTF
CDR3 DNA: TGCGCCAGCAACCCAGGGAAACTCTCTGGGGCCAACGTCCTGACTTTC

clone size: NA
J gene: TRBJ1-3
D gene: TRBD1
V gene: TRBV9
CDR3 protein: CASSGDRGNTIYF
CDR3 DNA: TGTGCCAGCAGCGGGGACAGGGGAAACACCATATATTTT

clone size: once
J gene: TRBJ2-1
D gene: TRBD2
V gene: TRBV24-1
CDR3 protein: CATKSGDSYNEQFF
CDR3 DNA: TGTGCCACCAAAAGCGGGGACTCCTACAATGAGCAGTTCTTC

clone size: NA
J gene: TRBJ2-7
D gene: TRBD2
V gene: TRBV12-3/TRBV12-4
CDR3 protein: CASSRGGNEQYF
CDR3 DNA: TGTGCCAGCAGCCGGGGGGGGAACGAGCAGTACTTC

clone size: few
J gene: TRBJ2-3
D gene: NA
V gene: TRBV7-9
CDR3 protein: CASSFEVTDTQYF
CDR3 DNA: TGTGCCAGCAGCTTTGAGGTCACAGATACGCAGTATTTT

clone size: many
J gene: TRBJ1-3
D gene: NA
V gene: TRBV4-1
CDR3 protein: CASSQEHSSGNTIYF
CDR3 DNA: TGCGCCAGCAGCCAAGAACACAGCTCTGGAAACACCATATATTTT

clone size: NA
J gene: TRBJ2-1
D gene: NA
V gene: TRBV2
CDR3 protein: CASNVNSYNEQFF
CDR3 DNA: TGTGCCAGCAATGTGAACAGCTACAATGAGCAGTTCTTC

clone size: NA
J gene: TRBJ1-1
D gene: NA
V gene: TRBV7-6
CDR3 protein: CASSLGEGVPEAFF
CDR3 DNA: TGTGCCAGCAGCTTAGGGGAGGGGGTCCCTGAAGCTTTCTTT

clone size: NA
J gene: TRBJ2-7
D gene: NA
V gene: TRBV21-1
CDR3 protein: CASSKESQATFSYEQYF
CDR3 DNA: TGTGCCAGCAGCAAAGAATCTCAGGCAACCTTCTCCTACGAGCAGTACTTC

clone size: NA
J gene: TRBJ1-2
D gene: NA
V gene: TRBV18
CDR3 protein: CASSGDMSAYGYTF
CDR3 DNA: TGTGCCAGCTCCGGGGACATGTCTGCCTATGGCTACACCTTC

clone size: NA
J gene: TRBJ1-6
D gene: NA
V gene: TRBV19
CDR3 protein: CASSSNAGDSPLHF
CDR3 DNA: TGTGCCAGTAGTTCCAACGCCGGGGATTCACCCCTCCACTTT

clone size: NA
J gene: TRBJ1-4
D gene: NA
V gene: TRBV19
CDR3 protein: CASNGGAANEKLFF
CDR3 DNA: TGTGCCAGCAACGGGGGGGCGGCTAATGAAAAACTGTTTTTT

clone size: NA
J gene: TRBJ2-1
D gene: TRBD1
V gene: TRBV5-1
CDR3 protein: CASSSLTGDEQFF
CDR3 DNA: TGCGCCAGCAGCTCGCTGACAGGGGATGAGCAGTTCTTC

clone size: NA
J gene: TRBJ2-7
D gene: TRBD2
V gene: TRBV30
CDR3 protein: CASAGEAYEQYF
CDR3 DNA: TGTGCCTCGGCGGGGGAAGCTTACGAGCAGTACTTC

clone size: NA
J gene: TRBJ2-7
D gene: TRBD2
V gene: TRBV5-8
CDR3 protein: CASSLVTSGGTQQYF
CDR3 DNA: TGTGCCAGCAGCTTGGTAACTAGCGGGGGGACTCAGCAGTACTTC

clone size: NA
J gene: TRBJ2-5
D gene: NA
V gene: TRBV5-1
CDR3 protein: CASSLMRESETQYF
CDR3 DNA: TGCGCCAGCAGCTTGATGCGGGAAAGTGAGACCCAGTACTTC

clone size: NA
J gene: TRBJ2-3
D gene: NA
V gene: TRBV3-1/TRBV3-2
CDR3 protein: CASSQGSTGDTQYF
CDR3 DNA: TGTGCCAGCAGCCAAGGGTCTACGGGGGATACGCAGTATTTT